The present entry profiles one T cell receptor beta chain with its context. What it binds is not known. Trimming stripped 4 bases from V and 2 bases from J, with 13 bases between. Looked up from germline, CDR1 is SGHRS and CDR2 is YFSETQ. This CDR3 comprises 14 residues. TCRdb called the multiplex PCR reads again in MiXCR, with one record for every CDR3 protein. The sample carries 60,000 to 70,000 distinct CDR3 sequences, around 60% recorded once. These data are taken from a study of breast tumors, draining lymph nodes, adjacent tissues. Regarding the study as a whole: Tumor repertoires ranked between lymph nodes and nontumor tissue in diversity, with V and J gene preferences. Tumor T cell lymph node origin was a supported hypothesis, not proven. Luminal-like breast cancer showed significantly higher tumor–nontumor repertoire similarity than basal-like. The data were judged consistent with most tumor T cells coming from lymph node and expanding in tumor.

The chain carries TRBV5-1 and TRBJ2-7; D not resolved. Sequencing used breast tumor tissue. This clonotype was obtained from a female donor with breast cancer. Some clones in this sample may be carry-over from other donors' samples. CDR3 sequence: CASSENSGPYEQYF. The CDR3 bases are TGCGCCAGCAGCGAAAACAGTGGACCCTACGAGCAGTACTTC.